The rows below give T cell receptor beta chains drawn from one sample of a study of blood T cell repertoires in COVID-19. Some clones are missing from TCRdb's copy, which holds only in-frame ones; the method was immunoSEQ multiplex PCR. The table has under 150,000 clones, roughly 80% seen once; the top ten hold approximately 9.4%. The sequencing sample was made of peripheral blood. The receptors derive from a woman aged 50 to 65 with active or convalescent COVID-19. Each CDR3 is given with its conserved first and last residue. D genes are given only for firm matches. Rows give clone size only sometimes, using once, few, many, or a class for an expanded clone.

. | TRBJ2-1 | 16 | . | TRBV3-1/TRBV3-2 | CASSPMAGASYNEQFF | TGTGCCAGCAGCCCTATGGCGGGGGCCTCCTACAATGAGCAGTTCTTC
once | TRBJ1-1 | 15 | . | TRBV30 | CAWNSPSGMNTEAFF | TGTGCCTGGAATTCCCCGTCAGGGATGAACACTGAAGCTTTCTTT
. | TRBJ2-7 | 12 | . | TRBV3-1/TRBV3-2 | CASSQVAREQYF | TGTGCCAGCAGCCAAGTAGCACGGGAGCAGTACTTC
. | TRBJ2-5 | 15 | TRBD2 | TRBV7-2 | CASSFQRGGGETQYF | TGTGCCAGCAGCTTCCAGCGGGGGGGAGGAGAGACCCAGTACTTC
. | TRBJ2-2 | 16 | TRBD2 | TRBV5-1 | CASSSGLAGFTGELFF | TGCGCCAGCAGCTCGGGACTAGCGGGATTCACCGGGGAGCTGTTTTTT
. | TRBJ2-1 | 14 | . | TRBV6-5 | CASSYTPRTEEQFF | TGTGCCAGCAGTTACACACCTAGGACTGAGGAGCAGTTCTTC
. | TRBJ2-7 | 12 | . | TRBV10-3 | CAISRGSYEQYF | TGTGCCATCTCCCGGGGGTCCTACGAGCAGTACTTC
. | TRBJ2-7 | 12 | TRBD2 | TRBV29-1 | CSAREGTYEQYF | TGCAGCGCCCGGGAGGGCACCTACGAGCAGTACTTC
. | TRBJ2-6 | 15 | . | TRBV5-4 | CASSFSGVWANVLTF | TGTGCCAGCAGCTTCAGCGGCGTCTGGGCCAACGTCCTGACTTTC
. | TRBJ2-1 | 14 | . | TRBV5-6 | CASTETHRPNEQFF | TGTGCCAGCACGGAGACCCACCGCCCCAATGAGCAGTTCTTC
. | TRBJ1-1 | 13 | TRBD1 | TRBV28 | CASRTGVETEAFF | TGTGCCAGCAGGACAGGGGTAGAGACTGAAGCTTTCTTT
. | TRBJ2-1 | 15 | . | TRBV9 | CASSVGGGANHEQFF | TGTGCCAGCAGCGTAGGAGGGGGGGCCAATCATGAGCAGTTCTTC
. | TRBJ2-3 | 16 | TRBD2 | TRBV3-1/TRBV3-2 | CASSHSLAGWRDTQYF | TGTGCCAGCAGCCATTCCCTAGCGGGGTGGAGGGATACGCAGTATTTT
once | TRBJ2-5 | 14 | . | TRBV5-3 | CARSLGQPQETQYF | TGTGCCAGAAGCTTGGGACAGCCCCAAGAGACCCAGTACTTC
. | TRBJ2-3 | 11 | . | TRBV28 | CASGLRDTQYF | TGTGCCAGCGGGCTCCGGGATACGCAGTATTTT
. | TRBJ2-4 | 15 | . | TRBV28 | CASSLKTLAKNIQYF | TGTGCCAGCAGTCTAAAGACTCTAGCCAAAAACATTCAGTACTTC
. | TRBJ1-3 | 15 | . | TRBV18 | CASSRQADSGNTIYF | TGTGCCAGCTCACGACAGGCGGACTCTGGAAACACCATATATTTT
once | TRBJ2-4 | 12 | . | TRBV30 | CAWNGGPNIQYF | TGTGCCTGGAACGGGGGGCCGAACATTCAGTACTTC
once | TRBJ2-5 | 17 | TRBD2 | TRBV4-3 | CASSQGIVAGGDETQYF | TGCGCCAGCAGCCAAGGGATCGTTGCGGGGGGTGATGAGACCCAGTACTTC
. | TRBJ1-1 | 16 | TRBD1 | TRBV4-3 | CASSQADRGPNTEAFF | TGCGCCAGCAGCCAAGCGGACAGGGGGCCGAACACTGAAGCTTTCTTT
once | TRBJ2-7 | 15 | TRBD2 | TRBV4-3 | CASSQDPSGVNEQYF | TGCGCCAGCAGCCAAGACCCCAGCGGGGTCAACGAGCAGTACTTC
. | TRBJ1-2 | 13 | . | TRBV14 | CASSASGGYGYTF | TGTGCCAGCAGCGCGTCCGGGGGCTATGGCTACACCTTC
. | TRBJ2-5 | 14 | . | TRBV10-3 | CAISESTAKGAQYF | TGTGCCATCAGTGAGTCAACAGCGAAAGGGGCCCAGTACTTC
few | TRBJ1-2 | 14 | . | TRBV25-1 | CASSASGGGYGYTF | TGTGCCAGCAGTGCCAGTGGGGGGGGCTATGGCTACACCTTC
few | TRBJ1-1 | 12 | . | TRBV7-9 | CATRAGTTEAFF | TGTGCCACCCGGGCGGGGACCACTGAAGCTTTCTTT
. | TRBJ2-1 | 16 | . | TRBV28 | CASISGALSSYNEQFF | TGTGCCAGCATTTCGGGAGCTCTGAGCTCCTACAATGAGCAGTTCTTC
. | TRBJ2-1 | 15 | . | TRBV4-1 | CASSPSSAPYNEQFF | TGCGCCAGCAGCCCCTCCAGCGCACCTTACAATGAGCAGTTCTTC
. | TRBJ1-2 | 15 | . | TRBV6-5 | CASRSRRLANYGYTF | TGTGCCAGCAGATCCCGACGTCTAGCTAACTATGGCTACACCTTC
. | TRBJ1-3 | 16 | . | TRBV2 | CASTRDGTSSGNTIYF | TGTGCCAGCACCCGAGATGGGACAAGCTCTGGAAACACCATATATTTT
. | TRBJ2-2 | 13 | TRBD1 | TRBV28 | CAIEGAVAGELFF | TGTGCCATCGAGGGGGCGGTTGCCGGGGAGCTGTTTTTT
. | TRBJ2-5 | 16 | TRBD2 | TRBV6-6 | CASSYPTSGSGETQYF | TGTGCCAGCAGTTACCCGACTAGCGGTTCGGGAGAGACCCAGTACTTC
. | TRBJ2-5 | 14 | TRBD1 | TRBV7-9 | CASSPDRGPGTQYF | TGTGCCAGCAGCCCCGACAGGGGACCTGGGACCCAGTACTTC
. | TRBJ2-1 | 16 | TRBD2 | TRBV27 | CASSSVSSGGANEQFF | TGTGCCAGCAGTTCAGTCTCTAGCGGGGGGGCCAATGAGCAGTTCTTC
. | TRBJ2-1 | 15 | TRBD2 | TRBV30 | CAWRLAGVGYNEQFF | TGTGCCTGGAGACTAGCGGGAGTGGGGTACAATGAGCAGTTCTTC
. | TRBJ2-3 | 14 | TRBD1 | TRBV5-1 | CASRKQGAPDTQYF | TGCGCCAGCAGGAAACAGGGGGCCCCAGATACGCAGTATTTT
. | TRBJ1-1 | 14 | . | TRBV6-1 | CASSEAQKHTEAFF | TGTGCCAGCAGTGAAGCGCAAAAGCACACTGAAGCTTTCTTT
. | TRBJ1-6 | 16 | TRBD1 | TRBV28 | CASSSLTGDYNSPLHF | TGTGCCAGCAGTTCTCTAACAGGGGACTATAATTCACCCCTCCACTTT
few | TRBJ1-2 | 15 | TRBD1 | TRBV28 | CASSLGAGQLYGYTF | TGTGCCAGCAGTTTAGGTGCGGGACAGCTCTATGGCTACACCTTC
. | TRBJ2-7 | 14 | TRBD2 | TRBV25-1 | CASSDSGGLYEQYF | TGTGCCAGCAGTGATTCGGGGGGGCTCTACGAGCAGTACTTC
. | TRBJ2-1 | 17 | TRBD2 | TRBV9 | CASSSGLAGAGYNEQFF | TGTGCCAGCAGCTCGGGACTAGCGGGAGCAGGCTACAATGAGCAGTTCTTC
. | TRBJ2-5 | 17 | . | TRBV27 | CASSPRTRWASWETQYF | TGTGCCAGCAGTCCACGGACTCGATGGGCTTCGTGGGAGACCCAGTACTTC
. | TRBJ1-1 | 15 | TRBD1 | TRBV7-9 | CASSLRQGMNTEAFF | TGTGCCAGCAGCTTACGACAGGGAATGAACACTGAAGCTTTCTTT
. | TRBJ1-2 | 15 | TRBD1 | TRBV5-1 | CASSFEGAADYGYTF | TGCGCCAGCAGCTTCGAGGGGGCTGCGGACTATGGCTACACCTTC